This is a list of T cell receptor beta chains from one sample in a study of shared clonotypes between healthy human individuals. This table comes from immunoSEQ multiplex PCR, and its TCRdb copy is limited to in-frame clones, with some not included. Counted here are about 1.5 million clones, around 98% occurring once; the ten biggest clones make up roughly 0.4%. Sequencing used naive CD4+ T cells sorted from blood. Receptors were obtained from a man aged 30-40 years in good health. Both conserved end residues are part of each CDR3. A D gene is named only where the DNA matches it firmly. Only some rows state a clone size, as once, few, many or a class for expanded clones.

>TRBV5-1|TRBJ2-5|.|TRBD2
TGCGCCAGCAGCCCGCGGACTAGCAGCAGAGAGACCCAGTACTTC
CASSPRTSSRETQYF
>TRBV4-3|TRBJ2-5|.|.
TGCGCCAGCAGCCAAGAGGCTCGAAGATTCGTGACCCAGTACTTC
CASSQEARRFVTQYF
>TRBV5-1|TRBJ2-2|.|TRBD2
TGCGCCAGCACAACTAGCGGGAGCACCGGGGAGCTGTTTTTT
CASTTSGSTGELFF
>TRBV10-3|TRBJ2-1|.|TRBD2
TGTGCCATCAGTGTTTTCGGGACTAGCAGTTACAATGAGCAGTTCTTC
CAISVFGTSSYNEQFF
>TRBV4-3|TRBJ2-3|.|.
TGCGCCAGCAGCCAAGAGGGTGAGGCGCGGCCGGTGGGCACAGATACGCAGTATTTT
CASSQEGEARPVGTDTQYF
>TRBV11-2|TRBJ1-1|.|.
TGTGCCAGCAGCTTAGGTAGGGGGACTGAAGCTTTCTTT
CASSLGRGTEAFF
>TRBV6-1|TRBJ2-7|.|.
TGTGCCAGCAGTGAAGTTAGCAGGAGCTCCTACGAGCAGTACTTC
CASSEVSRSSYEQYF
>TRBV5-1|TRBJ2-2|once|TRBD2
TGCGCCAGCAGCATCAAAAGACTAGCGGGAGACGGCACCGGGGAGCTGTTTTTT
CASSIKRLAGDGTGELFF
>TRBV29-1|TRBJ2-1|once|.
TGCAGCGTCGGGGAGTGGGCCAGGGGCTTCTTC
CSVGEWARGFF
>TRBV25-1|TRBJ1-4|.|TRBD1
TGTGCCAGCAGTGAGCCCACAGGGGCGGGTGAAAAACTGTTTTTT
CASSEPTGAGEKLFF